The clone carrying this T cell receptor beta chain was seen more than once but under ten times. Its antigen is unknown. Trimming cost V 7 bases and J 6 bases, with 10 bases left between them. The CDR3 totals 11 residues. CDR1 is MNHEY, CDR2 SVGAGI, per germline. This specimen belongs to a study of post-analysis software for immune sequencing data. Study-level results: Controls significantly exceeded multiple sclerosis patients in normalized Chao1 diversity. Controls showed lower frequencies than patients for roughly 5 TRBV segments, and TRBV5-6, TRBV5-1 and TRBV20-1 were among these.

Unique molecular identifiers had been added to the TCR beta cDNA libraries. Each CDR3 protein is one row after TCRdb ran MiXCR on the PCR reads. This sample carries almost 700,000 distinct CDR3 sequences, 59% of them seen once, and the ten largest clones take around 10%. The clonotype comes from a girl aged 2-10 years with multiple sclerosis. The chain couples TRBV6-5 to TRBJ2-7; D remains unclear. The sequencing input was blood. The CDR3, as DNA: TGTGCCAGCACGGAGTCATCCGAGCAGTACTTC. Its protein is CASTESSEQYF.